These T cell receptor beta chains were read from a single sample in a study of blood T cell repertoires in COVID-19. TCRdb's table, derived via immunoSEQ multiplex PCR, lists solely in-frame clones and lacks some. The sample yields 70,000 to 100,000 clones, around 82% seen once. Input material: peripheral blood. The origin of the receptors is a man aged 45-65 years with active or convalescent COVID-19. CDR3s include the opening cysteine and the closing phenylalanine or tryptophan. The order of the fields is clone size, J gene, D gene, V gene, CDR3 DNA, CDR3 protein. D genes are given only for firm matches. Size tells how often a clone was seen (once, few, many) or the class of an expanded clone, and some rows leave it out.

few	TRBJ2-2	TRBD2	TRBV7-6	TGTGCCAGCAGCACTAGCCAGACTAGCGGGGGAGACACCGGGGAGCTGTTTTTT	CASSTSQTSGGDTGELFF
.	TRBJ2-5	TRBD1	TRBV5-1	TGCGCCAGCACGAAACAGGGGGCGAAAGAGACCCAGTACTTC	CASTKQGAKETQYF
.	TRBJ1-3	TRBD1	TRBV5-4	TGTGCCAGCAGCCCGGGACAGGGCTCTGGAAACACCATATATTTT	CASSPGQGSGNTIYF
.	TRBJ1-6	TRBD1	TRBV6-5	TGTGCCAGCACCACAGGGGGACAGGGGAATTCACCCCTCCACTTT	CASTTGGQGNSPLHF
.	TRBJ1-6	.	TRBV11-2	TGTGCCAGCATTGGGGGGGATTCACCCCTCCACTTT	CASIGGDSPLHF
few	TRBJ2-5	.	TRBV7-7	TGTGCCAGCAGCCTCACCCCCGGGGAGACCCAGTACTTC	CASSLTPGETQYF
.	TRBJ1-6	TRBD1	TRBV3-1/TRBV3-2	TGTGCCAGCAGCCCACAGGGGGCGTATTCACCCCTCCACTTT	CASSPQGAYSPLHF
.	TRBJ1-5	TRBD1	TRBV29-1	TGCAGCGTTGGGGGACAGGGCAATCAGCCCCAGCATTTT	CSVGGQGNQPQHF
.	TRBJ1-1	.	TRBV6-5	TGTGCCAGCAGTATCGACAGCTCTCCAGACACTGAAGCTTTCTTT	CASSIDSSPDTEAFF
.	TRBJ1-4	TRBD1	TRBV28	TGTGCCAGCAGTTTGGGGGGCAGGGGGCGGCCAACTAATGAAAAACTGTTTTTT	CASSLGGRGRPTNEKLFF
.	TRBJ2-5	.	TRBV5-1	TGCGCCAGCAGCTTGGGCGGGTTAGTCCAAGAGACCCAGTACTTC	CASSLGGLVQETQYF
once	TRBJ2-3	.	TRBV15	TGTGCCACCAGCAGAGATAGCCCTGCAGATACGCAGTATTTT	CATSRDSPADTQYF
.	TRBJ2-3	.	TRBV5-1	TGCGCCAGCAGCCCGGGACACGTAGGAGATACGCAGTATTTT	CASSPGHVGDTQYF
.	TRBJ1-2	TRBD1	TRBV10-3	TGTGCCATCAGCTCGACAGGGGGCAGCTATGGCTACACCTTC	CAISSTGGSYGYTF
.	TRBJ1-5	.	TRBV28	TGTGCCAGCGTCAGCTGGGGGCCCCGGTATAGCAATCAGCCCCAGCATTTT	CASVSWGPRYSNQPQHF
.	TRBJ2-1	.	TRBV28	TGTGCCAGCAGAACTTCCGGGACTTTGACATACAATGAGCAGTTCTTC	CASRTSGTLTYNEQFF
.	TRBJ1-5	.	TRBV9	TGTGCCAGCAGCGCGAGTGATAGCAATCAGCCCCAGCATTTT	CASSASDSNQPQHF
.	TRBJ2-1	.	TRBV7-7	TGTGCCAGCAGCCAATCGTTCGGACAGTTGTACAATGAGCAGTTCTTC	CASSQSFGQLYNEQFF
few	TRBJ1-2	.	TRBV18	TGTGCCAGCTCACCACCGGGGGGGCACAGCTTTAACTATGGCTACACCTTC	CASSPPGGHSFNYGYTF
.	TRBJ2-5	.	TRBV5-1	TGCGCCAGCAGCTTGTTATCACTTTCCCAAGAGACCCAGTACTTC	CASSLLSLSQETQYF
once	TRBJ2-2	TRBD2	TRBV5-1	TGCGCCAGCAGCCCAATGGCGGGCGGGGGGGCGAACACCGGGGAGCTGTTTTTT	CASSPMAGGGANTGELFF
.	TRBJ1-2	TRBD1	TRBV5-8	TGTGCCAGCAGCCTTGGACAGGGACTCTATGGCTACACCTTC	CASSLGQGLYGYTF
.	TRBJ2-4	.	TRBV5-1	TGCGCCAGCAGCTTGGGCGGGCTAGCCAAAAACATTCAGTACTTC	CASSLGGLAKNIQYF
.	TRBJ2-2	.	TRBV6-2/TRBV6-3	TGTGCCAGCAGTCGACTCATCCCCTATGGTCTCGGGGAGCTGTTTTTT	CASSRLIPYGLGELFF
few	TRBJ1-5	TRBD1	TRBV28	TGTGCCAGCCTCGAACAGGGGCAGCCCCAGCATTTT	CASLEQGQPQHF
.	TRBJ1-4	.	TRBV28	TGTGCCAGCAGCGGGGGGGCGTCAGCTAATGAAAAACTGTTTTTT	CASSGGASANEKLFF
.	TRBJ1-5	.	TRBV19	TGTGCCAGTAGTAAACAGGCGACATATAGCAATCAGCCCCAGCATTTT	CASSKQATYSNQPQHF
.	TRBJ1-1	.	TRBV19	TGTGCCAGTAGACGACTGTCTGAAGCTTTCTTT	CASRRLSEAFF
.	TRBJ1-5	TRBD1	TRBV7-9	TGTGCCAGCAGTTATTCAGGGACAGCCGACCAGCCCCAGCATTTT	CASSYSGTADQPQHF
.	TRBJ1-3	.	TRBV10-3	TGTGCCGGACTGGGTGGAAACACCATATATTTT	CAGLGGNTIYF
.	TRBJ2-7	.	TRBV28	TGTGCCAGCGGAACTACCTCACCCGCCCAGCAGTACTTC	CASGTTSPAQQYF
.	TRBJ2-7	TRBD1	TRBV6-5	TGTGCCAGCAGTCCCGGGACAGGGGGATCCTACGAGCAGTACTTC	CASSPGTGGSYEQYF
once	TRBJ1-6	TRBD1	TRBV19	TGTGCCAGTAGTCAAGGGGACAGGGGAAAGAGTAATTCACCCCTCCACTTT	CASSQGDRGKSNSPLHF
.	TRBJ2-1	TRBD2	TRBV6-5	TGTGCCAGCAGCAAACTAGCGGGGGGGCTTAATGAGCAGTTCTTC	CASSKLAGGLNEQFF
.	TRBJ1-1	.	TRBV5-1	TGCGCCAGCAGCTTGGGGAGCAGCGGGGACACTGAAGCTTTCTTT	CASSLGSSGDTEAFF
once	TRBJ2-3	.	TRBV29-1	TGCAGCGTTGATGGGGCGGCCAGTAGCACAGATACGCAGTATTTT	CSVDGAASSTDTQYF
.	TRBJ2-2	.	TRBV19	TGTGCCAGTAGTATAAGACAGGCAAACACCGGGGAGCTGTTTTTT	CASSIRQANTGELFF
.	TRBJ2-5	.	TRBV30	TGTGCCTGGAGTCCAACAGACGGAGAGACCCAGTACTTC	CAWSPTDGETQYF
.	TRBJ2-2	TRBD2	TRBV5-4	TGTGCCAGCAGCTCACGGACTAGCGGGGTCACCGGGGAGCTGTTTTTT	CASSSRTSGVTGELFF
.	TRBJ2-3	.	TRBV2	TGTGCCAGCAGTGATCTCCTACGCACAGATACGCAGTATTTT	CASSDLLRTDTQYF
.	TRBJ2-5	.	TRBV11-2	TGTGCCAGCAGCTTCTTGACAGGACAAGAGACCCAGTACTTC	CASSFLTGQETQYF
once	TRBJ2-2	.	TRBV11-2	TGTGCCAGCAGCCCCGCAGGGGTGGCCGGGGAGCTGTTTTTT	CASSPAGVAGELFF
.	TRBJ2-7	TRBD1	TRBV19	TGTGCCAGTAGTGACACGGGACAGGGCATCGAGCAGTACTTC	CASSDTGQGIEQYF
.	TRBJ1-1	TRBD1	TRBV5-1	TGCGCCAGCAGCCCGGGACAGGGGAATTCGAACACTGAAGCTTTCTTT	CASSPGQGNSNTEAFF
.	TRBJ2-5	TRBD2	TRBV15	TGTGCCACCAGCAGAGAAGGGACTAGCAAAGAGACCCAGTACTTC	CATSREGTSKETQYF
.	TRBJ2-7	TRBD1	TRBV7-2	TGTGCCAGCAGCCGGACAGGATCATTCCAGTACTTC	CASSRTGSFQYF
few	TRBJ1-2	.	TRBV28	TGTGCCAGCAGTTTATTGAGAGGGAACTATGGCTACACCTTC	CASSLLRGNYGYTF